The 20 T cell receptor beta chains given below trace back to one sample, sequenced in a study of T cell responses to AZD1222 COVID-19 vaccine. Repertoires were generated with immunoSEQ multiplex PCR, while TCRdb's copy carries only in-frame clones and drops some. The table records about 110,000 clones, approximately 88% of them present only once. Specimen: peripheral blood, collected on day 0 of MenACWY control vaccination. The source is an adult in good health.

The CDR3 nucleotides read TGTGCCAGCAGTGTACAGGGTACTGGAAACACCATATATTTT. Residues: CASSVQGTGNTIYF. The chain joins TRBV2 to TRBJ1-3, with a tentative D call TRBD1 (6 bases). The CDR3 length is 14 residues. The germline V and J ends were trimmed by 4 bases and 2 bases, with 9 bases remaining between them. Germline loops: CDR1 SNHLY, CDR2 FYNNEI.

CDR3 bases: TGTGCCAGCAGTTTCTCACAGAACACAGATACGCAGTATTTT. It translates to CASSFSQNTDTQYF. This chain joins TRBV28 and TRBJ2-3; D call uncertain. V was shortened by 3 bases and J by 2 bases, with 9 bases between the two germline ends. The germline V gene has CDR1 MDHEN and CDR2 SYDVKM. The CDR3 has 14 residues.

The gene calls are TRBV12-3 or TRBV12-4 and TRBJ1-5; TRBD1 is a possible D gene (5 bases). This CDR3 is built from 13 residues. CDR3 coding DNA: TGTGCTACGAAGGGGTATGGCAATCAGCCCCAGCATTTT. This gives the protein CATKGYGNQPQHF.

DNA for the CDR3: TGTGCCATCAGTGTAGGTAACATGAACACTGAAGCTTTCTTT. Translating it yields CAISVGNMNTEAFF. The chain recombines TRBV10-3 with TRBJ1-1, with D uncertain. The V gene's germline CDR1 is ENHRY and CDR2 SYGVKD. V was shortened by 4 bases and J by 0 bases, with 9 bases between the two germline ends. The CDR3 is 14 amino acids.

The chain uses TRBV11-3 and TRBJ2-3; no clear D gene. From germline, CDR1 is SGHNT and CDR2 YENEEA. The CDR3 loop spans 16 amino acids. V gave up 1 base and J gave up 2 bases, with 13 bases separating them. Here the CDR3 DNA reads TGTGCCAGCAGCTTAGTTGTTGGCAGACACACAGATACGCAGTATTTT. Encoded protein: CASSLVVGRHTDTQYF.

This clone was counted a few times. The chain joins TRBV9 to TRBJ2-4; tentative D call: TRBD1 (6 bases). Trimming shortened V by 3 bases and J by 12 bases, and 19 bases separated the two germline ends. Germline CDR1 reads SGDLS; CDR2 reads YYNGEE. The CDR3 is 14 residues long. As DNA, the CDR3 is TGTGCCAGCAGCGACGCCACACAGGGAGAAACTCAGTACTTC. This sequence encodes CASSDATQGETQYF.

The rearrangement links TRBV28 to TRBJ1-2; TRBD1 matches at 8 bases. J gave up 5 bases and V 4 bases, and 9 bases lay outside the gene matches. Germline CDR1 reads MDHEN; CDR2 reads SYDVKM. The length of the CDR3 is 15 residues. CDR3 DNA: TGTGCCAGCAGTTCCCGGGACAGGCAACGGTATGGCTACACCTTC. Translating gives CASSSRDRQRYGYTF.

The chain carries TRBV5-4 and TRBJ2-3, with 8 bases that match TRBD2. The CDR3 length is 15 residues. CDR1 SGHNT and CDR2 YYREEE come from the germline V gene (reference sequence). V shed 2 bases and J 4 bases; nucleotides not matched to a gene: 6. CDR3 sequence: CASSLNPTSADTQYF. The CDR3 nucleotides are TGTGCCAGCAGCTTAAACCCGACTAGCGCAGATACGCAGTATTTT.

Here the CDR3 DNA reads TGCGCCAGCAGCTGGACTAGCGAGGGCGAGCAGTACTTC. Encoded protein: CASSWTSEGEQYF. The J gene is TRBJ2-7, the V gene TRBV5-1; TRBD2 matches 9 bases. The V gene end was trimmed by 3 bases and the J gene end by 6 bases; junction bases not matched to a gene: 4. The CDR3 totals 13 residues. CDR1 and CDR2 (germline): SGHRS, YFSETQ.

This rearrangement joins TRBV19 to TRBJ1-1; D is unresolved. Germline V gives CDR1 LNHDA, CDR2 SQIVND (reference sequence). This CDR3 is 13 amino acids long. V lost 0 bases to trimming and J lost 2 bases, with 4 bases between them. The CDR3: CASSIDRNTEAFF. The CDR3 nucleotides are TGTGCCAGTAGTATAGACCGAAACACTGAAGCTTTCTTT.

The rearrangement uses TRBV12-3 or TRBV12-4 and TRBJ2-7; 8 bases match TRBD1. V was clipped by 6 bases and J by 5 bases; unmatched bases: 6. The CDR3 loop spans 13 amino acids. The CDR3 DNA reads TGTGCCAGCAGAACAGGGGGGCGGGACGAGCAGTACTTC. This sequence encodes CASRTGGRDEQYF.

This clone was detected once. CDR3 sequence: CASMKEPILYYGYTF. As DNA, the CDR3 is TGTGCCAGCATGAAGGAGCCTATTCTTTATTATGGCTACACCTTC. The gene calls are TRBV2 and TRBJ1-2; D remains ambiguous. The CDR3 spans 15 residues. Per germline, CDR1 SNHLY and CDR2 FYNNEI. V was clipped by 7 bases and J by 5 bases, with 20 bases between them.

The chain uses TRBV15 and TRBJ1-5; the D gene is possibly TRBD1 (6 bases). The CDR3 contains 14 residues. V gave up 0 bases and J gave up 5 bases, with 8 bases separating them. Per germline, CDR1 LNHNV and CDR2 YYDKDF (reference sequence). The CDR3: CATSREGGYQPQHF. Here the CDR3 DNA reads TGTGCCACCAGCAGAGAGGGGGGCTATCAGCCCCAGCATTTT.

The chain is built from TRBV9 and TRBJ2-7; D is perhaps TRBD1 (6 bases). Germline V lookup: CDR1 SGDLS, CDR2 YYNGEE. V was clipped by 4 bases and J by 2 bases, with 13 bases between them. The length of the CDR3 is 14 residues. DNA of the CDR3: TGTGCCAGCAGCTACTCGCAGGGGCCCTACGAGCAGTACTTC. This translates into CASSYSQGPYEQYF.

In this sample, this clone turned up once. The rearrangement links TRBV7-9 to TRBJ1-2; D might be TRBD1 (5 bases). CDR1 and CDR2 from the germline V gene are SEHNR and FQNEAQ (reference sequence). Trimming pared 5 bases from V and 8 bases from J, leaving 33 bases between. CDR3 length equals 19 residues. In nucleotides, the CDR3 is TGTGCCAGCAGCGAACTTCCACCGGGACGGGGAAGAATAATGGGGGGCTACACCTTC. Translating it yields CASSELPPGRGRIMGGYTF.

The rearrangement joins TRBV28 to TRBJ2-3, with 10 bases that match TRBD2. This CDR3 is 14 amino acids long. Germline V CDR1 and CDR2: MDHEN, SYDVKM. V dropped 7 bases and J dropped 8; count of bases not matched to a gene: 9. CDR3 protein: CASKTAGGLLTQYF. CDR3 nucleotide sequence: TGTGCCAGCAAAACAGCGGGGGGGCTTCTTACGCAGTATTTT.

This chain connects TRBV6-5 to TRBJ1-6; D is unclear. V dropped 2 bases and J dropped 6 bases, with 11 bases sitting between them. Germline V CDR1 and CDR2: MNHEY, SVGAGI. This CDR3 has 15 amino acids. The CDR3 protein is CASSYVQTGNSPLHF. The CDR3 DNA is TGTGCCAGCAGTTACGTCCAGACGGGTAATTCACCCCTCCACTTT.

The genes are TRBV5-1 and TRBJ2-5; TRBD1 agrees at 11 bases. Germline CDR1 reads SGHRS; CDR2 reads YFSETQ. The CDR3 is made up of 16 amino acids. The V and J ends lost 4 bases and 5 bases, in that order; junction bases with no gene match: 10. The CDR3 DNA reads as TGCGCCAGCAGCGAAGGACAGGGGGCTGGGTGGGAGACCCAGTACTTC. Its protein is CASSEGQGAGWETQYF. The full variable domain, in which reference TRBV5-1 and TRBJ2-5 provide the parts outside the CDR3, is KAGVTQTPRYLIKTRGQQVTLSCSPISGHRSVSWYQQTPGQGLQFLFEYFSETQRNKGNFPGRFSGRQFSNSRSEMNVSTLELGDSALYLCASSEGQGAGWETQYFGPGTRLLVL.

The chain combines TRBV4-1 with TRBJ1-5; tentatively, D is TRBD1 (5 bases). The CDR3 sequence is 17 residues long. The germline V gene encodes CDR1 MGHRA and CDR2 YSYEKL. Trimming left V 3 bases short and J 3 bases short, with 18 bases between. CDR3 residues: CASSHPVGGRSNQPQHF. In nucleotides, the CDR3 is TGCGCCAGCAGCCATCCCGTTGGGGGGAGATCCAATCAGCCCCAGCATTTT.

V is TRBV7-8 and J is TRBJ2-1, with TRBD1 matching 11 bases. Germline V CDR1 and CDR2: SGHVS, FQNEAQ. The CDR3 length is 15 residues. The V and J ends lost 6 bases and 4 bases, in that order; junction bases with no gene match: 5. The CDR3 loop is CASSDGQGAYNEQFF. The CDR3 DNA sequence: TGTGCCAGCAGTGACGGACAGGGGGCGTACAATGAGCAGTTCTTC.